This TCR beta chain was observed in a study of T cell responses to AZD1222 COVID-19 vaccine. Data came from immunoSEQ multiplex PCR; TCRdb stores just in-frame clones and leaves some out. The data show roughly 98,000 clones, roughly 90% seen once. CDR3 length equals 15 residues. Germline CDR1 SGHNT, CDR2 YYREEE (reference sequence). Trimming pared 2 bases from V and 6 bases from J, leaving 15 bases between. The chain links TRBV5-4 to TRBJ1-5, with a weak D call TRBD1 (5 bases). The sequencing here drew on peripheral blood, taken 28 days after the second AZD1222 dose. This receptor was obtained from an adult who received the AZD1222 COVID-19 vaccine. CDR3 in amino acids: CASSFGGVSGQPQHF. As DNA, the CDR3 is TGTGCCAGCAGCTTCGGGGGGGTTAGCGGTCAGCCCCAGCATTTT.